This T cell receptor (beta chain) emerged from a study of B cell selection in AIRE deficiency. Sorted regulatory T cells were CD4-positive, CD25-high and CD127-low or negative. TCRdb's copy holds only in-frame clones and misses some; the assay was immunoSEQ multiplex PCR. The repertoire holds around 26,000 clones, with around 92% as singletons. The TCR comes from a human donor in good health. Sequenced material: CD4+CD25+ Tregs sorted from PBMCs.

The CDR3 protein is CASSGHVNTEAFF. In DNA, the CDR3 is TGTGCCAGCAGCGGACACGTGAACACTGAAGCTTTCTTT. The V gene is TRBV9, the J gene TRBJ1-1; D gene ambiguous. This CDR3 is built from 13 residues. Trimming pared 3 bases from V and 0 bases from J, leaving 6 bases between. Germline V gene sequence: CDR1 SGDLS, CDR2 YYNGEE.